This TCR beta chain was sequenced for a study of identical twins. Findings and caveats of the study: In cord blood, abundant beta clonotypes had fewer insertions; memory showed no trend. Out-of-frame TCR alpha sharing in monozygotic twins exceeded recombination model predictions. In drawing conclusions, the study used cross-sectional statistical analysis and did not follow the same donors.

A note on this clonotype: The antigen remains unidentified.

TCRdb redid the calling of the 5' RACE reads with MiXCR, one entry per CDR3 protein. The sample includes approximately 470,000 distinct CDR3 sequences, more than 13% of them seen just once. The V gene lost 2 bases and the J gene lost 6 bases, with 19 bases spanning the gap. This CDR3 region has 16 residues. The germline CDR1 and CDR2 sequences are MGHRA and YSYEKL. Healthy Caucasians supplied all donations. This sample was also put to use in a study of yellow fever vaccine responses in identical twins.

This TCR derives from a woman between 18 and 30 years old in good health. The rearrangement uses TRBV4-1 and TRBJ2-5; D perhaps matches TRBD2 (5 bases). The sample comprised CD4+ T cells sorted from blood. The CDR3 coding sequence is TGCGCCAGCAGCCAAAAGCCCCGGGCGTTCGGGAAGACCCAGTACTTC. This sequence encodes CASSQKPRAFGKTQYF.